Below, 18 T cell receptor beta chains from the same sample are listed, as sequenced in a study of neurological immune-mediated disorders. As for time point: longitudinal time-point 3. TCRdb reprocessed the 5' RACE reads via MiXCR and lists one record per CDR3 protein. The sample lists approximately 85,000 distinct CDR3 sequences; around 4% were seen once. Sequencing used PBMCs. These receptor sequences come from a woman aged 55-75 years with multiple sclerosis.

This clonotype was counted at least ten times. The chain has TRBV7-2 and TRBJ2-7; 7 bases are a match to TRBD2. CDR1 and CDR2 from the germline V gene are SGHTA and FQGNSA. The CDR3 contains 15 residues. The ends lost 1 base at V and 2 bases at J; junction bases unmatched: 5. The CDR3 nucleotides read TGTGCCAGCAGCTTAGGGCCTAGCGGAACCTACGAGCAGTACTTC. It encodes CASSLGPSGTYEQYF.

This clonotype was counted at least ten times. The rearrangement uses TRBV6-6 and TRBJ1-5, with D possibly matching TRBD1 (5 bases). Germline lookup yields CDR1 MNHNY and CDR2 SVGAGI (reference sequence). The V end was cut by 6 bases, the J end by 5 bases, with 20 bases between. The CDR3 is made up of 16 amino acids. The CDR3 bases are TGTGCCAGCAGATCACCCCCAGGGTTAGGAGATCAGCCCCAGCATTTT. Its translation is CASRSPPGLGDQPQHF.

This clonotype was detected ten times or more. The rearrangement joins TRBV20-1 to TRBJ2-7, with 8 positions matching TRBD1. The CDR3 has 15 amino acids. Germline-derived CDR1 and CDR2 are DFQATT and SNEGSKA (reference sequence). V shed 0 bases, J shed 0 bases, and the junction held 4 bases outside the gene matches. CDR3 residues: CSARDFTGGSYEQYF. In nucleotides, the CDR3 is TGCAGTGCTAGAGATTTTACAGGGGGCTCCTACGAGCAGTACTTC.

This clonotype turned up a few times. This chain connects TRBV6-6 to TRBJ1-1; D is undetermined. The ends were cut back, 2 bases at V and 4 bases at J, with 14 bases in the middle. Germline V lookup: CDR1 MNHNY, CDR2 SVGAGI (reference sequence). The CDR3 is 15 amino acids. The CDR3, as DNA: TGTGCCAGCAGTTACCCCCGGTCTGGGAGCACTGAAGCTTTCTTT. Translating it yields CASSYPRSGSTEAFF.

This clonotype was detected many times. V usage is TRBV28 and J usage is TRBJ2-7, with D tentatively TRBD2 (5 bases). V lost 5 bases and J 6 bases, leaving 17 bases between the germline ends. CDR1 is MDHEN, CDR2 SYDVKM, per germline. The CDR3 sequence is 14 residues long. CDR3: CASSIVDSLSEQYF. In DNA, the CDR3 is TGTGCCAGCAGTATCGTGGACTCACTGTCCGAGCAGTACTTC. Using reference TRBV28 and TRBJ2-7 for the parts outside the CDR3, the full variable domain is DVKVTQSSRYLVKRTGEKVFLECVQDMDHENMFWYRQDPGLGLRLIYFSYDVKMKEKGDIPEGYSVSREKKERFSLILESASTNQTSMYLCASSIVDSLSEQYFGPGTRLTVT.

This clonotype came up many times. The chain links TRBV9 to TRBJ1-6, with 7 bases lining up with TRBD1. J lost 5 bases, V lost 1 base, and 6 bases had no gene match. In germline, CDR1 is SGDLS, CDR2 YYNGEE. The CDR3 consists of 16 residues. CDR3 region: CASSVLGGSDNSPLHF. The DNA of the CDR3 is TGTGCCAGCAGCGTATTAGGGGGCTCAGATAATTCACCCCTCCACTTT. Using reference TRBV9 and TRBJ1-6 for the parts outside the CDR3, the full variable domain is DSGVTQTPKHLITATGQRVTLRCSPRSGDLSVYWYQQSLDQGLQFLIQYYNGEERAKGNILERFSAQQFPDLHSELNLSSLELGDSALYFCASSVLGGSDNSPLHFGNGTRLTVT.

By proportion, this clonotype is medium-sized. V gene TRBV11-2 combines with J gene TRBJ2-3, with no clear D. The CDR3 spans 12 residues. Trimming removed 5 bases from V and 8 bases from J, with 11 bases in between. The germline gives CDR1 SGHAT, CDR2 FQNNGV. The CDR3 loop is CASSAPESTQYF. In DNA form, the CDR3 reads TGTGCCAGCAGCGCCCCCGAGAGTACGCAGTATTTT. The variable domain in full, with the rest retrieved from reference TRBV11-2 and TRBJ2-3, is EAGVAQSPRYKIIEKRQSVAFWCNPISGHATLYWYQQILGQGPKLLIQFQNNGVVDDSQLPKDRFSAERLKGVDSTLKIQPAKLEDSAVYLCASSAPESTQYFGPGTRLTVL.

This clonotype was seen ten or more times. The chain carries TRBV5-1 and TRBJ1-1; 8 bases match TRBD1. The CDR3 contains 14 residues. The germline CDR1 and CDR2 sequences are SGHRS and YFSETQ. V gave up 5 bases and J gave up 4 bases; unmatched junction bases: 7. The CDR3 loop is CASSSGGGSTEAFF. The CDR3 DNA reads as TGCGCCAGCAGTTCAGGGGGCGGAAGCACTGAAGCTTTCTTT.

This clonotype was detected ten times or more. This chain uses TRBV6-4 with TRBJ2-2; 9 bases fit TRBD1. Germline V CDR1 and CDR2: MRHNA, SNTAGT. The CDR3 contains 16 residues. J gave up 1 base and V 6 bases, and 6 bases lay outside the gene matches. Here the CDR3 reads CASRRQGGLNTGELFF. The CDR3 nucleotides read TGTGCCAGCAGAAGACAGGGGGGATTGAACACCGGGGAGCTGTTTTTT.

This clonotype has ten or more counts. This chain connects TRBV12-3 or TRBV12-4 to TRBJ2-2, with unresolved D. The length of the CDR3 is 17 residues. V lost 3 bases, J lost 5 bases, and 19 bases lay in between. The CDR3 spells CASSFMVGPARTGELFF. The CDR3 coding sequence is TGTGCCAGCAGTTTTATGGTGGGCCCCGCTCGTACCGGGGAGCTGTTTTTT.

This clonotype showed up many times. In DNA, the CDR3 is TGTGCCAGCATCCTACTAGGGCAAAGCACAGATACGCAGTATTTT. Amino acids: CASILLGQSTDTQYF. This chain connects TRBV12-3 or TRBV12-4 to TRBJ2-3; TRBD2 is a possible D gene (5 bases). Trimming left V 7 bases short and J 0 bases short, with 14 bases between. The CDR3 length is 15 residues.

This clonotype came up many times. This chain uses TRBV6-1 with TRBJ1-2, with no clear D. Looked up from germline, CDR1 is MNHNS and CDR2 is SASEGT. The CDR3 is 14 amino acids. The V and J ends lost 6 bases and 0 bases respectively, with 11 bases between them. CDR3: CASRAREPNYGYTF. Here the CDR3 DNA reads TGTGCCAGCAGGGCACGGGAGCCTAACTATGGCTACACCTTC.

This clonotype has at least ten counts. The CDR3 loop reads CASSSPVGGELFF. The DNA of the CDR3 is TGTGCCAGCAGTTCCCCAGTGGGCGGGGAGCTGTTTTTT. The chain carries TRBV28 and TRBJ2-2, with D hard to call. Trimming stripped 4 bases from V and 7 bases from J, with 10 bases between. CDR3 size: 13 residues. Germline assignment: CDR1 MDHEN and CDR2 SYDVKM.

In this sample, this clonotype turned up many times. The J gene is TRBJ2-6, the V gene TRBV5-1; perhaps TRBD2 as D (6 bases). The V gene lost 7 bases and the J gene lost 2 bases, with 16 bases spanning the gap. Germline CDR1 is SGHRS and CDR2 is YFSETQ. This CDR3 spans 16 amino acids. DNA for the CDR3: TGCGCCAGCGGCCAGGGTGGGGGGACTGGGGCCAACGTCCTGACTTTC. Translation: CASGQGGGTGANVLTF.

This clonotype appeared many times. The rearrangement links TRBV20-1 to TRBJ2-7; 9 bases are a match to TRBD2. This CDR3 is built from 15 residues. Trimming at V came to 0 bases and at J to 2 bases, leaving 5 bases not matched to a gene. CDR1 and CDR2 (germline): DFQATT, SNEGSKA (reference sequence). The CDR3 sequence is CSARDALAGPYEQYF. The DNA of the CDR3 is TGCAGTGCTAGAGATGCCCTAGCGGGGCCCTACGAGCAGTACTTC.

This clonotype was counted ten times or more. The chain uses TRBV6-1 and TRBJ2-6; D may be TRBD1 (6 bases). Trimming stripped 6 bases from V and 0 bases from J, with 15 bases between. This CDR3 is built from 17 residues. CDR1 MNHNS and CDR2 SASEGT come from the germline V gene. The CDR3 nucleotides read TGTGCCAGCAGGAGGTGGACAGTGCACTCTGGGGCCAACGTCCTGACTTTC. It is translated as CASRRWTVHSGANVLTF.

This clonotype appeared many times. The chain has TRBV7-2 and TRBJ1-2; 8 bases fit TRBD1. V gave up 4 bases and J gave up 2 bases; unmatched junction bases: 9. The CDR3 is 16 amino acids. Germline V gene sequence: CDR1 SGHTA, CDR2 FQGNSA. CDR3: CASSSLGRTGNYGYTF. In DNA, the CDR3 is TGTGCCAGCAGCTCCTTAGGGCGGACAGGGAACTATGGCTACACCTTC.

In this sample, this clonotype turned up many times. The chain recombines TRBV28 with TRBJ1-2; D is perhaps TRBD1 (6 bases). Trimming stripped 10 bases from V and 7 bases from J, with 13 bases between. Germline V gene sequence: CDR1 MDHEN, CDR2 SYDVKM. This CDR3 has 11 residues. The CDR3: CATSIRGGYTF. Written as DNA, the CDR3 is TGTGCCACCTCTATCAGGGGTGGCTACACCTTC.